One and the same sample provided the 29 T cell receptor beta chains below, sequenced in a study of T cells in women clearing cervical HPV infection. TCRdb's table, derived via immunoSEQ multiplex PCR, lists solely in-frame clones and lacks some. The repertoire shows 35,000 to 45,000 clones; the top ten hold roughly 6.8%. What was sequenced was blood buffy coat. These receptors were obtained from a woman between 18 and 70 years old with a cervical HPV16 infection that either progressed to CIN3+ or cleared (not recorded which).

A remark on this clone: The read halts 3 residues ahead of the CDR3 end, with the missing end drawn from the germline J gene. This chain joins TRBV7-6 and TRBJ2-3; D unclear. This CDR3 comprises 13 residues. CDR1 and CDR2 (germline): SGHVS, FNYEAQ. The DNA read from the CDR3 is TGTGCCAGCAGCCCAGGTACCCAAGAGACG. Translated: CASSPGTQET. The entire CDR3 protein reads CASSPGTQETQYF.

Incomplete CDR3 DNA: TGTGCCAGCAGGCCCGGGACAGGGAATTCACCC. Its protein is CASRPGTGNSP. In full, the CDR3 reads CASRPGTGNSPLHF. The chain couples TRBV2 to TRBJ1-6; 9 nucleotides match TRBD1. The CDR3 goes on 3 residues after the read ends, and that part is filled in from the germline J gene. This CDR3 region has 14 residues. CDR1 and CDR2 from the germline V gene are SNHLY and FYNNEI. After removal of 6 bases from V and 7 bases from J, the junction contained 4 bases not matched to a gene.

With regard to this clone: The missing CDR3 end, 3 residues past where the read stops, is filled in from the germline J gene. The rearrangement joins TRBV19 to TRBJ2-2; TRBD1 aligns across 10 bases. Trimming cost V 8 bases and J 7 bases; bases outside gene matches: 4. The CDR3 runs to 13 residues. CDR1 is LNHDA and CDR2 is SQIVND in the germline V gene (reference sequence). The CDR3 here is CASSTGGDGELFF. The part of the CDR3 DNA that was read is TGTGCCAGTTCGACAGGGGGCGACGGGGAG.

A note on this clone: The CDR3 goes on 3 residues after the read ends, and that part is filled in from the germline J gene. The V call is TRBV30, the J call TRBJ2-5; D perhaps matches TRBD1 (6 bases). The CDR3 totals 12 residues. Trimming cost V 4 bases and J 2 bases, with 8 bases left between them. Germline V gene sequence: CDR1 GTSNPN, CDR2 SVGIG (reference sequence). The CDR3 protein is CAWKGTQETQYF. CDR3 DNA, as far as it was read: TGTGCCTGGAAAGGGACACAAGAGACC.

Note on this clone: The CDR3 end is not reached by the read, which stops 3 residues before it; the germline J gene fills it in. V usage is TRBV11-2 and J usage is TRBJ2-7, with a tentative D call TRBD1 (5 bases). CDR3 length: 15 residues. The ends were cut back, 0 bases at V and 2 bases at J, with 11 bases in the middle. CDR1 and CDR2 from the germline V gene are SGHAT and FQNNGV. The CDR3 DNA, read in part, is TGTGCCAGCAGCTTAGACGAGACAGCAGCCTACGAG. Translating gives CASSLDETAAYE. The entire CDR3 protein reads CASSLDETAAYEQYF.

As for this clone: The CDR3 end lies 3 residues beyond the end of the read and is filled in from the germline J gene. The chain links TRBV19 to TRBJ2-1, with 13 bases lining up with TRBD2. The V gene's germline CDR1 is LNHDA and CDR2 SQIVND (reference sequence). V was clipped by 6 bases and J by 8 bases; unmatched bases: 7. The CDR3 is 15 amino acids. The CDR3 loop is CASRGTSGMYHEQFF. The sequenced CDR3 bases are TGTGCCAGTAGGGGGACTAGCGGGATGTACCATGAG.

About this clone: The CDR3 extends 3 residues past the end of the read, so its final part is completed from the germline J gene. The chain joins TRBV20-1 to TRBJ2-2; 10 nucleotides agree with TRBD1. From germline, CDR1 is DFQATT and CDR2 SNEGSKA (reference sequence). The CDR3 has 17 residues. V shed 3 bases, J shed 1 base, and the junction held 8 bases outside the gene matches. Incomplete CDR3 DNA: TGCAGTGCTAGCTCCCCGCGGGACAGGGGGAACACCGGGGAG. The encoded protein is CSASSPRDRGNTGE. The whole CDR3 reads CSASSPRDRGNTGELFF.

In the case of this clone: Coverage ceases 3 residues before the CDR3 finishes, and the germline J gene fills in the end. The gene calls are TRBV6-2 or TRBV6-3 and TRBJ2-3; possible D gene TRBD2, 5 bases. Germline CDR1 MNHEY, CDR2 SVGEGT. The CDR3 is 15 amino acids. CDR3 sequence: CASSFWAASNQPQYF. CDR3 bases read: TGTGCCAGCAGTTTTTGGGCAGCTAGCAATCAGCCG.

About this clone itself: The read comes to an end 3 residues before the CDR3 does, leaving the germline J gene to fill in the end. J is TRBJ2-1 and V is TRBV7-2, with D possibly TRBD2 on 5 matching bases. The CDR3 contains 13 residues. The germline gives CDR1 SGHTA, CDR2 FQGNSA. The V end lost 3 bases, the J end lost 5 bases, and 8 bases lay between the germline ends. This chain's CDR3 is CASSLVLDNEQFF. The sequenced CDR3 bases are TGTGCCAGCAGCTTGGTACTAGACAATGAG.

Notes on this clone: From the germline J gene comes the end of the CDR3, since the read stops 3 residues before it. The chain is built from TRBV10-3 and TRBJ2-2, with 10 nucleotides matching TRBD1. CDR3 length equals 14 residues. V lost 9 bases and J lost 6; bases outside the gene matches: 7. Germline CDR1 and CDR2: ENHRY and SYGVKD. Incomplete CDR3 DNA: TGTGCCATTACGGGGACAGGGGATGCCGGGGAG. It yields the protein CAITGTGDAGE. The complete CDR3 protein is CAITGTGDAGELFF.

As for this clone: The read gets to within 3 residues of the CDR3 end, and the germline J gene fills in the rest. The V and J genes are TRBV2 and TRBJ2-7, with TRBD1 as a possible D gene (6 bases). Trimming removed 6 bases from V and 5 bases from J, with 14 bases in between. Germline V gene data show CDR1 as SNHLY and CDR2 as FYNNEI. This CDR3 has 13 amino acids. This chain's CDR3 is CASSPGQGNEQYF. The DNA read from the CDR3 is TGTGCCAGCAGCCCTGGGCAGGGGAACGAG.

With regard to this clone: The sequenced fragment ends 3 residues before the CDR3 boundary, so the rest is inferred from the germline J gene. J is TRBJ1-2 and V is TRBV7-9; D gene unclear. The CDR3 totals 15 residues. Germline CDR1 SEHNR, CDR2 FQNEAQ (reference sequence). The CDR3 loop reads CASRPLAGELGDYTF. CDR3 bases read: TGTGCCAGCAGACCTTTAGCGGGAGAGCTTGGGGAC.

This CDR3 reads CASSTDTGELFF. The sequenced part of the CDR3 DNA is TGTGCCAGCAGCACAGATACCGGGGAG. The chain employs TRBV7-6 and TRBJ2-2; D unresolved. The sequence runs out 3 residues before the end of the CDR3; the remainder is reconstructed from the germline J gene. The V end lost 5 bases, the J end lost 5 bases, and 6 bases lay between the germline ends. Germline CDR1 SGHVS, CDR2 FNYEAQ. The CDR3 sequence is 12 residues long. The entire variable domain, with the rest obtained from reference TRBV7-6 and TRBJ2-2, is as follows: GAGVSQSPRYKVTKRGQDVALRCDPISGHVSLYWYRQALGQGPEFLTYFNYEAQQDKSGLPNDRFSAERPEGSISTLTIQRTEQRDSAMYRCASSTDTGELFFGEGSRLTVL.

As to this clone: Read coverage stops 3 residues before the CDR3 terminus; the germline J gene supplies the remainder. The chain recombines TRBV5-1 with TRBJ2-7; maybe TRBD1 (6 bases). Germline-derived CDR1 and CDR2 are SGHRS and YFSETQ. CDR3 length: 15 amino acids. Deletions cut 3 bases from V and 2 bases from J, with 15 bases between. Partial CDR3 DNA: TGCGCCAGCAGCTCCCCTGGCGACAGGACCTACGAG. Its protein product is CASSSPGDRTYE. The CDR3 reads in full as CASSSPGDRTYEQYF.

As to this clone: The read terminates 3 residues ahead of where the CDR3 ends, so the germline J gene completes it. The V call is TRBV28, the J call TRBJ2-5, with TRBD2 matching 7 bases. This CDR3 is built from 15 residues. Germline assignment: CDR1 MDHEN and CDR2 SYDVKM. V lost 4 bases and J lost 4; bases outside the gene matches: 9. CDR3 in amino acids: CASSSGLVGSETQYF. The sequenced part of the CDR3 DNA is TGTGCCAGCAGTTCCGGACTAGTGGGTTCAGAGACC.

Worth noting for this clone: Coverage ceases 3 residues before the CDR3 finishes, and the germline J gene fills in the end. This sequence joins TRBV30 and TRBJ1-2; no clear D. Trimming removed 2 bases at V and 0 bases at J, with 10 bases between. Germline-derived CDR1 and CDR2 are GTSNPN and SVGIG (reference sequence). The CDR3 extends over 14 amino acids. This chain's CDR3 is CAWSKGGPNYGYTF. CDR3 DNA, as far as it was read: TGTGCCTGGAGTAAAGGAGGGCCTAACTATGGC.

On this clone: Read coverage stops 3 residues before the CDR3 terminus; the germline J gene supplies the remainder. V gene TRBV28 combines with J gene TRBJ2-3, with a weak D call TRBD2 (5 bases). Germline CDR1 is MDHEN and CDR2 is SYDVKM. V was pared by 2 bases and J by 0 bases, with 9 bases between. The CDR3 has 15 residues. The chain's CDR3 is CASSLVASSTDTQYF. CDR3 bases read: TGTGCCAGCAGTTTAGTAGCGTCTAGCACAGATACG.

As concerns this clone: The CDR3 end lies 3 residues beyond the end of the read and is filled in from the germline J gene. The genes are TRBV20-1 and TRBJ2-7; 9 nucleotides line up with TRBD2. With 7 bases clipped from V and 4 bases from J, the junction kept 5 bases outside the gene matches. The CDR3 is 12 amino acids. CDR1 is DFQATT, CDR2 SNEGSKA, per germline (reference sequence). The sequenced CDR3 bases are TGCAGTGTAGCGGGAGTAGCTTACGAG. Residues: CSVAGVAYE. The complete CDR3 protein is CSVAGVAYEQYF.

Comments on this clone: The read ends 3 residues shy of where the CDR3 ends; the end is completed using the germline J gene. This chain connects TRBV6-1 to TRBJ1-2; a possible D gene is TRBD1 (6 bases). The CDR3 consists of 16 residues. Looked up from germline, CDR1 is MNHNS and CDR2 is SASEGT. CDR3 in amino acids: CASSEAAGGSTYDYTF. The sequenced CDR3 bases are TGTGCCAGCAGTGAAGCAGCGGGGGGCTCCACCTACGAC.

The CDR3 region is CASSIGQGPSEQYF. Incomplete CDR3 DNA: TGCGCCAGCAGCATAGGACAGGGCCCGTCCGAG. The rearrangement joins TRBV5-1 to TRBJ2-7; 8 nucleotides line up with TRBD1. The CDR3 is cut off 3 residues early in the read; its end comes from the germline J gene. The CDR3 runs 14 residues. Per germline, CDR1 SGHRS and CDR2 YFSETQ. The V gene end was trimmed by 4 bases and the J gene end by 6 bases; junction bases not matched to a gene: 9.

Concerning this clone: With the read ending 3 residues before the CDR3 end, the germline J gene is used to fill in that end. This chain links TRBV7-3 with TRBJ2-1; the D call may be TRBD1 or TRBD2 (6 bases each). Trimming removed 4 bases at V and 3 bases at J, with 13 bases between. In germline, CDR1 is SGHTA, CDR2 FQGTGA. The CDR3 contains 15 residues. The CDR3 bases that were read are TGTGCCAGCAGCTCCGGGAGCAGGGGCTACAATGAG. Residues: CASSSGSRGYNE. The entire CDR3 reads CASSSGSRGYNEQFF.

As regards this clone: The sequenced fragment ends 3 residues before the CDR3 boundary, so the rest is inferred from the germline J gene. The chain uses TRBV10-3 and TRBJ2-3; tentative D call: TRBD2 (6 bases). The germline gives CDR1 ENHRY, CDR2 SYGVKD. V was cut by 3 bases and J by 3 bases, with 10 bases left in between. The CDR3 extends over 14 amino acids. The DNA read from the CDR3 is TGTGCCATCAGTGAATCCAGCGGGACAGATACG. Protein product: CAISESSGTDT. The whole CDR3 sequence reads CAISESSGTDTQYF.

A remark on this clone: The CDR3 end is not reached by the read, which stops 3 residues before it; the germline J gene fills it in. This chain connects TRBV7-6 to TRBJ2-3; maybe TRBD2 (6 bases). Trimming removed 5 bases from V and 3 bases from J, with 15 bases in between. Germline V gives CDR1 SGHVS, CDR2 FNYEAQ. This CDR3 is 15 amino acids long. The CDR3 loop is CASSISGGETDTQYF. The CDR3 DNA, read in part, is TGTGCCAGCAGCATTAGCGGAGGGGAAACAGATACG. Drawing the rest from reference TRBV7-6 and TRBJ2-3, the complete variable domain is GAGVSQSPRYKVTKRGQDVALRCDPISGHVSLYWYRQALGQGPEFLTYFNYEAQQDKSGLPNDRFSAERPEGSISTLTIQRTEQRDSAMYRCASSISGGETDTQYFGPGTRLTVL.

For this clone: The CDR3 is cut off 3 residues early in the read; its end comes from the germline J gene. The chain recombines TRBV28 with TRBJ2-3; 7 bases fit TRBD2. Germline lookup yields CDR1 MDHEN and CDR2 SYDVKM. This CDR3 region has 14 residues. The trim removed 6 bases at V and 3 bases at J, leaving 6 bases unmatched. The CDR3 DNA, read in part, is TGTGCCAGCAGACTCGGCGGGAGTACAGATACG. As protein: CASRLGGSTDT. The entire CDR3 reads CASRLGGSTDTQYF. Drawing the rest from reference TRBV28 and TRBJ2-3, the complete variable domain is DVKVTQSSRYLVKRTGEKVFLECVQDMDHENMFWYRQDPGLGLRLIYFSYDVKMKEKGDIPEGYSVSREKKERFSLILESASTNQTSMYLCASRLGGSTDTQYFGPGTRLTVL.

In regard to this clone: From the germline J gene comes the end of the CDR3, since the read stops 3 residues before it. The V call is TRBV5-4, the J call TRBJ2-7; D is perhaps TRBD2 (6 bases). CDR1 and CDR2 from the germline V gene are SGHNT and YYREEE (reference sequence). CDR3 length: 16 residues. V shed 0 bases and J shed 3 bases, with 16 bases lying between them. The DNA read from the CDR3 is TGTGCCAGCAGCTTGGCGGTGGCTAGCGCTAACTACGAG. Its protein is CASSLAVASANYE. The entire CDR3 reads CASSLAVASANYEQYF.

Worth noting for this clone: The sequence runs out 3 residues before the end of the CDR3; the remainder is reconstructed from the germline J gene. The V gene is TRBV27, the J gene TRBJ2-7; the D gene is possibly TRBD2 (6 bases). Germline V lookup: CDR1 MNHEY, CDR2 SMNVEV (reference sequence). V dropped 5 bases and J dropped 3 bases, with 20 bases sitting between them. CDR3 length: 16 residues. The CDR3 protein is CASSPFRYQGLYEQYF. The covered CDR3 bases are TGTGCCAGCAGTCCCTTCCGGTATCAGGGACTCTACGAG.

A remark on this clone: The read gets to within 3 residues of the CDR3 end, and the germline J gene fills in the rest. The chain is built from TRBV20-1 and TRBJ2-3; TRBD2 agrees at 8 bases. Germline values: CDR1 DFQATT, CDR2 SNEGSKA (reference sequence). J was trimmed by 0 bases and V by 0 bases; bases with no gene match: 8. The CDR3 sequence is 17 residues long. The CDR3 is CSARDRVAGSSTDTQYF. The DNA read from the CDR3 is TGCAGTGCTAGAGATCGTGTAGCGGGGTCTAGCACAGATACG.

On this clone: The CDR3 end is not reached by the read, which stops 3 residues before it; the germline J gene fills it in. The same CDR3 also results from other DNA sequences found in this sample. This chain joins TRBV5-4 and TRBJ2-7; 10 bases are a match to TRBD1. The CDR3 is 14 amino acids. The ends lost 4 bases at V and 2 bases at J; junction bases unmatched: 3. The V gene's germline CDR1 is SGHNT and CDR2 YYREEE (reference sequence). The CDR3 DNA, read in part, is TGTGCCAGCAGCCCTGGACAGGGGGCCTACGAG. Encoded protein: CASSPGQGAYE. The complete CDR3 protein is CASSPGQGAYEQYF.

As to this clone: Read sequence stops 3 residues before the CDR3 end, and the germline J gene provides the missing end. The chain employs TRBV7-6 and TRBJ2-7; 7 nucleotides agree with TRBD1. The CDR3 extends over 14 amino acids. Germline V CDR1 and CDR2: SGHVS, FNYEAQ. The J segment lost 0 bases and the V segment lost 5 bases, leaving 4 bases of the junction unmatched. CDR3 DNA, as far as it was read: TGTGCCAGCAGCAAGGGGGCCCTCTCCTACGAG. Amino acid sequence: CASSKGALSYE. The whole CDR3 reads CASSKGALSYEQYF. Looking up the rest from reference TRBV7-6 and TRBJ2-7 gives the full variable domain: GAGVSQSPRYKVTKRGQDVALRCDPISGHVSLYWYRQALGQGPEFLTYFNYEAQQDKSGLPNDRFSAERPEGSISTLTIQRTEQRDSAMYRCASSKGALSYEQYFGPGTRLTVT.